A single sample is the source of the 21 T cell receptor beta chains below, sequenced in a study of shared clonotypes between healthy human individuals. Clones were read by immunoSEQ multiplex PCR, and TCRdb kept only the in-frame ones, dropping some. The table records around 440,000 clones, around 77% of them present only once. The sample was PBMCs. The origin of the receptors is a woman in her thirties or forties in good health. Some clones in this sample may be carry-over from other donors' samples.

The chain has TRBV9 and TRBJ2-5; TRBD2 aligns across 7 bases. The trim removed 0 bases at V and 1 base at J, leaving 6 bases unmatched. The germline V gene has CDR1 SGDLS and CDR2 YYNGEE. The CDR3 spans 16 residues. CDR3 bases: TGTGCCAGCAGCGTAGTAGCGGGCGGACCCCAAGAGACCCAGTACTTC. Translation: CASSVVAGGPQETQYF.

The CDR3 bases are TGTGCCAGCAGTTACTCGAGGATCGACTATGGCTACACCTTC. It is translated as CASSYSRIDYGYTF. The chain employs TRBV6-6 and TRBJ1-2; no clear D. Germline V gives CDR1 MNHNY, CDR2 SVGAGI (reference sequence). Trimming removed 0 bases at V and 3 bases at J, with 8 bases between. The CDR3 spans 14 residues.

The genes are TRBV6-1 and TRBJ2-7; D gene unclear. This CDR3 spans 15 amino acids. Germline V gene lookup returns CDR1 MNHNS and CDR2 SASEGT. The V end was cut by 4 bases, the J end by 0 bases, with 13 bases between. The CDR3 DNA reads TGTGCCAGCAGTGTAGACGGGTACCCCTCCTACGAGCAGTACTTC. Amino acids: CASSVDGYPSYEQYF.

The genes are TRBV5-1 and TRBJ2-5; TRBD1 is a possible D gene (6 bases). The V gene lost 4 bases and the J gene lost 4 bases, with 11 bases spanning the gap. CDR3 size: 13 residues. CDR1 is SGHRS and CDR2 is YFSETQ in the germline V gene. The CDR3 region is CASSAIQGETQYF. CDR3 sequence (DNA): TGCGCCAGCAGCGCGATACAGGGAGAGACCCAGTACTTC.

As concerns this clone: A single base is all that separates this from a far larger clone, so a read error is likely. The same CDR3 arises from other DNA sequences in this sample as well. The chain links TRBV19 to TRBJ2-5; 10 bases map to TRBD2. Germline values: CDR1 LNHDA, CDR2 SQIVND (reference sequence). This CDR3 has 16 amino acids. The CDR3 protein is CASSRWLAGAGETQYF. CDR3 bases: TGTGCCAGCAGTAGGTGGCTAGCGGGAGCCGGAGAGACCCAGTACTTC.

Many counts were recorded for this clone. The J gene is TRBJ2-7, the V gene TRBV15, with TRBD1 identical over 10 bases. J gave up 7 bases and V 0 bases, and 6 bases lay outside the gene matches. Germline V lookup: CDR1 LNHNV, CDR2 YYDKDF (reference sequence). The CDR3 spans 15 residues. The DNA of the CDR3 is TGTGCCACCAGCAGAGACCAGACAGGGGGCAGAGAGCAGTACTTC. It codes for CATSRDQTGGREQYF.

The chain recombines TRBV28 with TRBJ2-2, with 14 bases fitting TRBD2. Per germline, CDR1 MDHEN and CDR2 SYDVKM. The CDR3 sequence is 20 residues long. V trimming: 5 bases; J trimming: 7 bases; junction bases outside the gene matches: 18. In DNA form, the CDR3 reads TGTGCCAGCAGTCCTTACACGGGACTAGCGGGAGAGGGTAGAGGCGGGGAGCTGTTTTTT. It codes for CASSPYTGLAGEGRGGELFF. Filled out from reference TRBV28 and TRBJ2-2, the complete variable domain reads DVKVTQSSRYLVKRTGEKVFLECVQDMDHENMFWYRQDPGLGLRLIYFSYDVKMKEKGDIPEGYSVSREKKERFSLILESASTNQTSMYLCASSPYTGLAGEGRGGELFFGEGSRLTVL.

The chain combines TRBV7-2 with TRBJ2-7; D is uncertain. Germline V gives CDR1 SGHTA, CDR2 FQGNSA. V was pared by 6 bases and J by 2 bases, with 8 bases between. This CDR3 is built from 12 residues. The CDR3 protein is CASSRLTYEQYF. The CDR3 DNA follows: TGTGCCAGCAGTAGGCTTACCTACGAGCAGTACTTC.

A remark on this clone: The same CDR3 also results from other DNA sequences found in this sample. This sequence joins TRBV18 and TRBJ2-7; 9 bases are shared with TRBD1. Trimming cost V 0 bases and J 3 bases; bases outside gene matches: 0. The CDR3 has 14 residues. From germline, CDR1 is KGHSH and CDR2 LQKENI. The CDR3 DNA follows: TGTGCCAGCTCACCACCGGGACAGGGCTACGAGCAGTACTTC. It encodes CASSPPGQGYEQYF.

About this clone: Mismatch with germline at one junction end may stem from a read error. This chain uses TRBV19 with TRBJ2-5, with D perhaps matching TRBD2 (5 bases). The length of the CDR3 is 11 residues. Germline V lookup: CDR1 LNHDA, CDR2 SQIVND (reference sequence). CDR3 residues: CASGGGETQYF. CDR3 bases: TGCGCCAGTGGCGGAGGAGAGACCCAGTACTTC.

This clone turned up a few times. This chain links TRBV4-2 with TRBJ1-5; D ambiguous. Trimming pared 5 bases from V and 0 bases from J, leaving 11 bases between. Germline loops: CDR1 LGHNA, CDR2 YNFKEQ. The length of the CDR3 is 15 residues. The CDR3 DNA reads as TGTGCCAGCAGCTTAGGAGGAGATAGCAATCAGCCCCAGCATTTT. Translated: CASSLGGDSNQPQHF.

The chain combines TRBV5-5 with TRBJ2-5, with D perhaps being TRBD1 or TRBD2 (6 bases each). The V gene lost 1 base and the J gene lost 5 bases, with 12 bases spanning the gap. The CDR3 is 14 residues long. From germline, CDR1 is SGHKS and CDR2 YYEKEE (reference sequence). CDR3 DNA sequence: TGTGCCAGCAGCTTGAGTGGGGGGCTTGAGACCCAGTACTTC. Amino acid sequence: CASSLSGGLETQYF.

The chain employs TRBV7-9 and TRBJ2-7; 7 positions agree with TRBD2. Per the germline V gene, CDR1 is SEHNR and CDR2 is FQNEAQ (reference sequence). The CDR3 contains 14 residues. After removal of 1 base from V and 6 bases from J, the junction contained 6 bases not matched to a gene. CDR3 DNA sequence: TGTGCCAGCAGCTTAGGAGGGGTAGCGGGCGAGCAGTACTTC. This sequence encodes CASSLGGVAGEQYF.

This clone came up once. This sequence joins TRBV4-2 and TRBJ2-5, with 8 bases that match TRBD2. Germline V lookup: CDR1 LGHNA, CDR2 YNFKEQ. J lost 1 base, V lost 3 bases, and 10 bases had no gene match. This CDR3 comprises 17 residues. CDR3 in DNA: TGTGCCAGCAGCCATGACTTGGACACTAGCGGCCAAGAGACCCAGTACTTC. Its protein is CASSHDLDTSGQETQYF.

This clone was seen only a few times. This rearrangement joins TRBV7-3 to TRBJ2-7; D perhaps matches TRBD2 (6 bases). The CDR3 totals 14 residues. Trimming pared 1 base from V and 5 bases from J, leaving 12 bases between. The germline V gene has CDR1 SGHTA and CDR2 FQGTGA. CDR3 nucleotides: TGTGCCAGCAGCTTAATGGGGGGTCTTGACGAGCAGTACTTC. Amino acid sequence: CASSLMGGLDEQYF.

As concerns this clone: Distinct nucleotide sequences in the sample also encode this CDR3. The chain uses TRBV28 and TRBJ1-2; D is ambiguous. This CDR3 comprises 12 residues. The V and J ends lost 0 bases and 4 bases respectively, with 3 bases between them. Germline CDR1 MDHEN, CDR2 SYDVKM. The CDR3 protein is CASSLWGYGYTF. The CDR3 nucleotides read TGTGCCAGCAGTTTATGGGGCTATGGCTACACCTTC.

In this sample, this clone turned up once. The chain carries TRBV29-1 and TRBJ2-5; 10 positions match TRBD2. The J call is uncertain, as TRBJ2-7 better fits the DNA end. CDR1 is SQVTM and CDR2 is ANQGSEA in the germline V gene. The CDR3 has 16 amino acids. CDR3: CSVEGLAGADPDEQYF. Written as DNA, the CDR3 is TGCAGCGTTGAAGGGCTAGCGGGAGCGGACCCGGACGAGCAGTACTTC.

J is TRBJ2-2 and V is TRBV28; possibly TRBD2 for D (5 bases). Germline lookup yields CDR1 MDHEN and CDR2 SYDVKM. The CDR3 contains 14 residues. V lost 1 base to trimming and J lost 5 bases, with 8 bases between them. CDR3 bases: TGTGCCAGCAGTTTATATAGCGAAACCGGGGAGCTGTTTTTT. Translated, it gives CASSLYSETGELFF.

This clone has more than one count but fewer than ten. Written as DNA, the CDR3 is TGTGCCAGCAGCCGCCCCCTCATTGGCCATCGGGGGATCACTGAAGCTTTCTTT. Protein: CASSRPLIGHRGITEAFF. The V and J genes are TRBV7-9 and TRBJ1-1; tentative D call: TRBD1 (5 bases). The CDR3 extends over 18 amino acids. The germline V gene encodes CDR1 SEHNR and CDR2 FQNEAQ (reference sequence). Trimming removed 5 bases from V and 4 bases from J, with 26 bases in between.

A word on this clone: One end of the junction fails to match germline, which may point to a read error. The chain carries TRBV30 and TRBJ1-2; unclear D gene. Germline loops: CDR1 GTSNPN, CDR2 SVGIG (reference sequence). This CDR3 is built from 13 residues. CDR3 DNA sequence: TGTGCCTGGAGTGTTTCCAGGTTGGTTGGCCACACCTTC. Protein: CAWSVSRLVGHTF.

This clone showed up just a few times. The chain couples TRBV27 to TRBJ1-1; D gene ambiguous. This CDR3 has 13 residues. V was clipped by 4 bases and J by 7 bases, with 13 bases between them. Germline V gene lookup returns CDR1 MNHEY and CDR2 SMNVEV (reference sequence). The CDR3 DNA reads TGTGCCAGCAGTTATAATCAGGCGGGTGAAGCTTTCTTT. Translated, it gives CASSYNQAGEAFF.